The T cell receptor beta chain under discussion was sequenced for a study of identical twins. Overall study findings and caveats: Abundant cord blood beta clonotypes carried fewer insertions; memory repertoires showed none. In monozygotic twins, models underestimated the sharing of out-of-frame TCR alpha.

This CDR3 comprises 13 residues. Looked up from germline, CDR1 is DFQATT and CDR2 is SNEGSKA (reference sequence). Trimming left V 6 bases short and J 7 bases short, with 19 bases between. The authors used template switching to add a universal primer site and gave cDNA unique molecular identifiers. TCRdb ran MiXCR on the 5' RACE reads and lists one entry per CDR3 protein. The data hold hundreds of thousands of distinct CDR3 sequences, with 15% to 20% observed a single time. In the case of this clonotype: Its target is unknown.

The data also belong to a second study, concerning T cells expressing NK-cell markers. That source notes: HCMV seropositivity characterized most of the eight sequenced donors, and seronegativity one.

This clonotype was sampled from a woman aged 18-35 years in good health. The V call is TRBV20-1, the J call TRBJ2-7; D gene ambiguous. Sequences were obtained from PBMCs. The CDR3 sequence: CSASGSAPREQYF. CDR3 nucleotide sequence: TGCAGTGCCTCAGGCAGCGCTCCGAGGGAGCAGTACTTC.